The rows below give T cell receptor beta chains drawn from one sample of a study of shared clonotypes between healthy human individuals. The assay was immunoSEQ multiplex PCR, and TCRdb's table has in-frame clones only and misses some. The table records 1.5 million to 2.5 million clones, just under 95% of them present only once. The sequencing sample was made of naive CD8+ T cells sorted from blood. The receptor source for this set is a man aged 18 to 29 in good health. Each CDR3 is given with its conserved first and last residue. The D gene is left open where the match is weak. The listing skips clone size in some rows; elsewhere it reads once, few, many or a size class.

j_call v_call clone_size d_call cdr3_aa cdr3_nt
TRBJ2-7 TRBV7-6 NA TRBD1 CASNSGGLMYEQYF TGTGCCAGCAACTCAGGGGGATTAATGTACGAGCAGTACTTC
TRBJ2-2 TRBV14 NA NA CASSLVTDTSKRNTGELFF TGTGCCAGCAGCCTTGTGACAGACACTTCGAAGAGGAACACCGGGGAGCTGTTTTTT
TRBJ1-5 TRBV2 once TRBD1 CASSRTGGQPQHF TGTGCCAGCAGTAGGACAGGGGGTCAGCCCCAGCATTTT
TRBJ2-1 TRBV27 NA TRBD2 CASSPGTSGSLEQFF TGTGCCAGCAGTCCCGGGACTAGCGGGAGCCTTGAGCAGTTCTTC
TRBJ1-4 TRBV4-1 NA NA CASSQDLEEKLFF TGCGCCAGCAGCCAAGATTTGGAGGAAAAACTGTTTTTT
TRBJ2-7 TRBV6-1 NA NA CASQVGVPYEQYF TGTGCCAGCCAGGTTGGGGTCCCCTACGAGCAGTACTTC
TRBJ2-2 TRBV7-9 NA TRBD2 CASLERGGSTGELFF TGTGCCAGCCTGGAGCGGGGGGGCAGCACCGGGGAGCTGTTTTTT
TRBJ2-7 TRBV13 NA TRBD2 CASSLRDSLAGRKYEQYF TGTGCCAGCAGCTTAAGGGATTCTCTAGCGGGGCGTAAGTACGAGCAGTACTTC
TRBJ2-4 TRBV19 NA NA CASSTVEGVPTWYF TGTGCCAGTAGTACCGTGGAGGGAGTCCCTACCTGGTACTTC
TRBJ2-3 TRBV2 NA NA CASRWTAQDTQYF TGTGCCAGCAGATGGACGGCCCAAGATACGCAGTATTTT
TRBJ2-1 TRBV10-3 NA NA CAISEGSSDEQFF TGTGCCATCAGTGAGGGATCGAGCGATGAGCAGTTCTTC
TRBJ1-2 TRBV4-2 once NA CASSQDSGDFLGGHGYTF TGTGCCAGCAGCCAAGACTCCGGTGACTTTCTGGGGGGACATGGCTACACCTTC
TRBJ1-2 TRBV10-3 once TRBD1 CAISANRGPHYGYTF TGTGCCATCAGTGCAAACAGGGGGCCCCACTATGGCTACACCTTC
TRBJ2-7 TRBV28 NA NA CASSPPGLTHYEQYF TGTGCCAGCAGCCCCCCGGGACTTACCCACTACGAGCAGTACTTC
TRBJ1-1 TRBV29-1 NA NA CSVERRLNTEAFF TGCAGCGTTGAAAGGAGATTGAACACTGAAGCTTTCTTT
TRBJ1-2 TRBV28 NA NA CASSSGGNYYGYTF TGTGCCAGCAGTTCCGGGGGCAACTACTATGGCTACACCTTC
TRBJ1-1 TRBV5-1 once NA CASTTDPAFSTEAFF TGCGCCAGCACCACGGACCCGGCGTTTAGCACTGAAGCTTTCTTT